The subject of this entry is one T cell receptor (beta chain). As yet, its antigen is unknown. This CDR3 is built from 12 residues. In germline, CDR1 is MNHEY, CDR2 SVGAGI. V lost 7 bases, J lost 7 bases, and 10 bases lay in between. Method: immunoSEQ multiplex PCR; TCRdb's copy keeps in-frame clones and lacks some. The repertoire holds about 100,000 clones, 80% to 90% seen once, with about 2.5% in the top ten. The sample is drawn from a study of T cell responses to AZD1222 COVID-19 vaccine. Findings and caveats of the study: Receipt of two AZD1222 doses was followed by a rise in Spike-specific TCR breadth and depth. Reportedly, nearly half the spike-specific TCRs target unmutated variant regions. Researchers took repertoire samples only after the peak T cell response had come.

The material sequenced was peripheral blood, taken 28 days after the second AZD1222 dose. The chain joins TRBV6-5 to TRBJ2-2; unclear D gene. This TCR was recovered from an adult who received the AZD1222 COVID-19 vaccine. CDR3 nucleotides: TGTGCCAGCACCCTACCCGGCGGGGAGCTGTTTTTT. Translation: CASTLPGGELFF.